These 15 T cell receptor beta chains share one sample of origin, sequenced in a study of blood T cell repertoires in COVID-19. Sequencing was performed with immunoSEQ multiplex PCR; in TCRdb, only in-frame clones are kept and a portion is missing. In the table there are 200,000 or so clones, around 86% of which are singletons. The sample was peripheral blood. Source of these receptors: an elderly man with acute or convalescent COVID-19.

V usage is TRBV23-1 and J usage is TRBJ2-7; tentatively, D is TRBD2 (5 bases). TRBV23-1 is identified as an open reading frame with a role that is uncertain. V lost 8 bases and J 4 bases, leaving 18 bases between the germline ends. The CDR3 has 14 amino acids. In DNA, the CDR3 is TGCGCCAGCCATCCCGAGGGTTCGTCTTACGAGCAGTACGTC. Its protein is CASHPEGSSYEQYV.

The chain has TRBV28 and TRBJ2-1, with TRBD2 matching 11 bases. V shed 4 bases and J 8 bases; nucleotides not matched to a gene: 7. CDR3 length: 15 amino acids. Looked up from germline, CDR1 is MDHEN and CDR2 is SYDVKM. CDR3: CASSSPSGRSYEQFF. Written as DNA, the CDR3 is TGTGCCAGCAGTTCCCCTAGCGGGAGGTCATATGAGCAGTTCTTC.

This chain links TRBV27 with TRBJ1-5; 7 bases line up with TRBD1. CDR3 length equals 15 residues. The V and J ends lost 6 bases and 3 bases, in that order; junction bases with no gene match: 8. Germline CDR1 reads MNHEY; CDR2 reads SMNVEV (reference sequence). The CDR3 here is CASSFDRVTNQPQHF. Here the CDR3 DNA reads TGTGCCAGCAGCTTTGACAGGGTCACCAATCAGCCCCAGCATTTT.

This sequence joins TRBV11-2 and TRBJ1-1, with 9 bases aligning to TRBD1. V was pared by 2 bases and J by 4 bases, with 5 bases of the junction left unmatched. This CDR3 contains 15 residues. Germline CDR1 and CDR2: SGHAT and FQNNGV. The CDR3 DNA follows: TGTGCCAGCAGCTTATCGGGACAGGGAGGCACTGAAGCTTTCTTT. Protein product: CASSLSGQGGTEAFF.

This chain joins TRBV12-5 and TRBJ2-1, with D uncertain. V lost 6 bases and J 9 bases, leaving 9 bases between the germline ends. The CDR3 is made up of 11 amino acids. The germline gives CDR1 LGHNT, CDR2 FRNRAP. The CDR3 DNA reads as TGTGCTAGTGGACAAGTCTCTGAGCAGTTCTTC. It is translated as CASGQVSEQFF. The whole variable domain, filled in from reference TRBV12-5 and TRBJ2-1, reads DARVTQTPRHKVTEMGQEVTMRCQPILGHNTVFWYRQTMMQGLELLAYFRNRAPLDDSGMPKDRFSAEMPDATLATLKIQPSEPRDSAVYFCASGQVSEQFFGPGTRLTVL.

V gene TRBV6-6 combines with J gene TRBJ2-6; D might be TRBD1 (6 bases). The CDR3 is 14 residues long. The germline V and J ends were trimmed by 6 bases and 0 bases, with 6 bases remaining between them. Germline V gene lookup returns CDR1 MNHNY and CDR2 SVGAGI (reference sequence). CDR3 protein: CASRDSSGANVLTF. As DNA, the CDR3 is TGTGCCAGCAGGGACAGCTCTGGGGCCAACGTCCTGACTTTC.

The gene calls are TRBV18 and TRBJ1-1; 10 positions agree with TRBD1. The CDR3 has 13 residues. The germline gives CDR1 KGHSH, CDR2 LQKENI. The ends lost 5 bases at V and 12 bases at J; junction bases unmatched: 9. The CDR3 DNA is TGTGCCAGCTCATCGGGCCCGGGACAGGGGACTTTCTTT. Translating it yields CASSSGPGQGTFF.

The chain is built from TRBV13 and TRBJ1-3, with D unclear. CDR3 length equals 16 residues. Germline lookup yields CDR1 PRHDT and CDR2 FYEKMQ (reference sequence). Trimming took 2 bases from V and 4 from J, leaving 15 bases between them. The CDR3 spells CASSLIQSGRGNTIYF. In DNA, the CDR3 is TGTGCCAGCAGCTTAATCCAGAGCGGACGGGGAAACACCATATATTTT.

The J gene is TRBJ2-5, the V gene TRBV3-1 (or the pseudogene TRBV3-2); no clear D. V was trimmed by 2 bases and J by 3 bases, leaving 7 bases between them. Germline loops: CDR1 LGHDT, CDR2 YNNKEL (reference sequence). The CDR3 has 13 residues. The CDR3 sequence is CASSQRVEETQYF. Written as DNA, the CDR3 is TGTGCCAGCAGCCAACGGGTGGAAGAGACCCAGTACTTC.

CDR3 in DNA: TGCGCCAGCAGCCAAGGGGAAGCGGGCCGTTACGAGCAGTACGTC. Translating gives CASSQGEAGRYEQYV. This rearrangement joins TRBV4-1 to TRBJ2-7; the D gene is possibly TRBD2 (6 bases). The CDR3 totals 15 residues. V was trimmed by 1 base and J by 4 bases, leaving 14 bases between them. The germline V gene has CDR1 MGHRA and CDR2 YSYEKL.

The CDR3 loop is CASSLAGQGSAAFF. The CDR3 DNA reads TGTGCCAGCAGCTTAGCGGGTCAGGGGAGCGCGGCTTTCTTT. The chain recombines TRBV7-2 with TRBJ1-1, with a tentative D call TRBD1 (6 bases). Germline V gene data show CDR1 as SGHTA and CDR2 as FQGNSA. The CDR3 loop spans 14 amino acids. V lost 0 bases and J lost 11, with 16 bases in between.

The chain is built from TRBV15 and TRBJ2-7; 8 nucleotides match TRBD1. The CDR3 is 14 residues long. Germline V gene data show CDR1 as LNHNV and CDR2 as YYDKDF (reference sequence). Germline trimming cut 3 bases from V and 12 bases from J; bases unmatched to any gene: 13. CDR3 coding DNA: TGTGCCACCAGCAGCCGCCTCGGGACAGGCCGGTGGTACTTC. Translated, it gives CATSSRLGTGRWYF.

The J gene is TRBJ1-2, the V gene TRBV19; D unresolved. Between the trimmed V and J ends, which lost 7 bases and 4 bases, there was a span of 13 bases. Germline loops: CDR1 LNHDA, CDR2 SQIVND (reference sequence). The length of the CDR3 is 13 residues. The CDR3 protein is CASTLPAGYGYTF. The DNA of the CDR3 is TGTGCCAGTACCCTTCCGGCGGGCTATGGCTACACCTTC.

V gene TRBV4-1 combines with J gene TRBJ2-7; 9 bases align to TRBD1. Germline-derived CDR1 and CDR2 are MGHRA and YSYEKL. The CDR3 runs to 14 residues. Germline trimming cut 4 bases from V and 2 bases from J; bases unmatched to any gene: 3. The DNA of the CDR3 is TGCGCCAGCAGCCCCGGGACAGGGACCTACGAGCAGTACTTC. This gives the protein CASSPGTGTYEQYF.

J is TRBJ2-1 and V is TRBV14; D might be TRBD2 (5 bases). The ends were cut back, 1 base at V and 9 bases at J, with 10 bases in the middle. CDR3 length: 13 amino acids. The germline V gene has CDR1 SGHDN and CDR2 FVKESK. The CDR3 nucleotides read TGTGCCAGCAGCCAAGCTAGCTTCGGTGAGCAGTTCTTC. Residues: CASSQASFGEQFF.